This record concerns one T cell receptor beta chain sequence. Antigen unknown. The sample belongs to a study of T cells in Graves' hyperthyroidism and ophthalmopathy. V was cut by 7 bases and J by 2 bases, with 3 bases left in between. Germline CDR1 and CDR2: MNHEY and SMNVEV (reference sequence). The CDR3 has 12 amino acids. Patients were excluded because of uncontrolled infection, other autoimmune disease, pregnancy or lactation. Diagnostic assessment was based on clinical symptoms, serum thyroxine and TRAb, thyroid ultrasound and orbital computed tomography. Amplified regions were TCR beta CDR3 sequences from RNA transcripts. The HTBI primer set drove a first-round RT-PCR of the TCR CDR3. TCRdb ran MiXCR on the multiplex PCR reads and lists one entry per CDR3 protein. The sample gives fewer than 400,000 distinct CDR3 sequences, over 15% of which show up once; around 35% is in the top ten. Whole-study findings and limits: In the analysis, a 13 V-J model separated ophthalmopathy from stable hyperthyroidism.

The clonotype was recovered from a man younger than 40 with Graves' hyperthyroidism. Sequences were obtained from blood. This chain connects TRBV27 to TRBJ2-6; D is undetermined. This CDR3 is CASIPGANVLTF. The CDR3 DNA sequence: TGTGCCAGCATCCCTGGGGCCAACGTCCTGACTTTC.